This entry describes one T cell receptor beta chain. This clone was seen a single time. No antigen is known for it. The input lacks base qualities; no much larger clone sits a single base away. Spanning cysteine to phenylalanine, the CDR3 consists of 14 amino acids. Of the read, only the CDR3 DNA is kept; its 42 bases are in frame from base 1. Compared with germline, V lacks 8 bases and J lacks 6 bases; bases without a gene match: 7. According to the germline V gene, CDR1 reads SNHLY and CDR2 reads FYNNEI. The immunoSEQ Assay, a bias-controlled multiplex PCR, was used to amplify TCRbeta CDR3 regions from genomic DNA. Per the authors' processing: The number of nucleated cells in each sample was estimated from the amplification of reference gene primers within the assay. Sequence reads were collapsed and filtered to measure the absolute abundance of every unique TCRbeta CDR3 rearrangement. For each sample, productive Simpson clonality was calculated as the square root of Simpson's diversity index over productive rearrangements. TCRdb carries this immuneACCESS record with in-frame sequences only. Its versions omit some clonotypes, under half of them owing to an unresolved V gene in the studies checked, with the rest unexplained. That table is the source of V, J and clone size, and D and trimming were worked out from the DNA. This sample comprises 110,000 or so clones, about 90% of them detected only once. About 8% of the sample goes to the ten largest clones.

The sample belongs to a study of blood T cell repertoires in COVID-19 (dated by TCRdb to 2018 to 2020). In the study overall: Collaborator samples came from the United States, Italy and Spain and covered acute and convalescent phases of COVID-19. The prospective study material was composed of cDNA or gDNA derived from T cells, B-cell-depleted T cells, or PBMCs. Subjects who had been exposed to COVID-19, were actively infected with it, or had recovered from it provided the deeply sampled blood TCRbeta repertoires that made up the dataset. A freely available public database, intended as a resource for researchers studying the immune response to SARS-CoV-2, is where the repertoires were released. The samples were drawn from two sources: the first 160 participants of the ongoing ImmuneRACE study, and 1,200 or so subjects contributed by 6 global collaborators. The sample metadata nearly always contained a de-identified subject ID, COVID-19 status, age in years and sex. HLA class I and class II types, where available, came from metadata supplied by the sample provider rather than from assay-based typing.

Overall study outcomes, separate from this receptor: Clinical and demographic metadata were provided uncurated, with the amount varying by source and participant.

A second Seattle source provided samples from volunteer blood donors who had recovered from COVID-19. The collaborating institutions used their own protocols to collect whole blood in K2EDTA tubes. For TCRbeta analysis, collaborators shipped samples in one of three forms: frozen whole blood, isolated PBMCs, or DNA extracted from either of those sample types. Material: peripheral blood. The source is a man between 65 and 85 years old who had recovered from COVID-19. Rearrangement joined TRBV2 to TRBJ1-5; TRBD1 matches 10 bases in the middle. For the CDR3, the sequence is CASSPGTGVQPQHF. The sequenced DNA is TGTGCCAGCTCTCCCGGGACAGGGGTTCAGCCCCAGCATTTT.